These T cell receptor beta chains were read from a single sample in a study of CD4 T cells in relation to SARS-CoV-2 and coronaviruses. No cognate antigen is known for these TCRs. Here immunoSEQ multiplex PCR was the method, and the copy in TCRdb shows in-frame clones only, minus some. The sample lists approximately 11,000 clones, roughly three quarters occurring once. The source material was CD4+ T cells from PBMCs, cultured in vitro. Source of these receptors: a human donor in good health. Each CDR3 is given with its conserved first and last residue. D genes are given only for firm matches. For some rows the clone size is stated as once, few or many, or as a class when expanded; others skip it.

clone_size d_call j_call v_call cdr3_aa cdr3_nt
few TRBD1 TRBJ2-2 TRBV19 CATTGDTGELFF TGTGCCACCACAGGGGACACCGGGGAGCTGTTTTTT
. . TRBJ2-7 TRBV21-1 CASREVAGPSYEQYF TGTGCCAGCAGAGAGGTGGCGGGACCATCCTACGAGCAGTACTTC
. . TRBJ1-3 TRBV7-8 CASSLSDRGNTIYF TGTGCCAGCAGCTTATCGGACAGAGGGAACACCATATATTTT
. TRBD2 TRBJ2-1 TRBV6-2/TRBV6-3 CASSYSWRTSGRNEQFF TGTGCCAGCAGTTACTCCTGGAGGACTAGCGGGAGAAATGAGCAGTTCTTC
few . TRBJ1-3 TRBV7-9 CASSLVWESNTIYF TGTGCCAGCAGCTTAGTATGGGAATCCAACACCATATATTTT
. . TRBJ1-1 TRBV10-3 CAISESGTDRGAFF TGTGCCATCAGTGAGTCGGGGACCGATCGTGGGGCTTTCTTT
. TRBD2 TRBJ2-1 TRBV7-2 CASSLAITTSGGNEQFF TGTGCCAGCAGCTTAGCGATTACGACTAGCGGGGGCAATGAGCAGTTCTTC
. . TRBJ1-1 TRBV12-3/TRBV12-4 CASSPDMRAFF TGTGCCAGCAGTCCCGATATGCGGGCTTTCTTT
. . TRBJ2-7 TRBV13 CASSFWWESDEQYF TGTGCCAGCAGCTTCTGGTGGGAGTCCGACGAGCAGTACTTC
. . TRBJ2-7 TRBV19 CASSPWGTLRDEQYF TGTGCCAGTAGTCCCTGGGGGACCTTAAGGGACGAGCAGTACTTC
. TRBD1 TRBJ2-1 TRBV6-1 CASSEVVGQGGNEQFF TGTGCCAGCAGTGAAGTGGTGGGACAGGGAGGGAATGAGCAGTTCTTC
. . TRBJ2-3 TRBV5-8 CASSRGRRDTQYF TGTGCCAGCAGCCGAGGACGACGGGATACGCAGTATTTT
. . TRBJ1-1 TRBV10-3 CAISETGTDTEAFF TGTGCCATCAGTGAGACCGGGACGGACACTGAAGCTTTCTTT
once TRBD2 TRBJ2-5 TRBV19 CASSIRGLAGEMGETQYF TGTGCCAGTAGTATCCGGGGACTAGCGGGGGAGATGGGAGAGACCCAGTACTTC
. TRBD2 TRBJ2-5 TRBV5-1 CASSASGGSRETQYF TGCGCCAGCAGTGCCAGCGGGGGTTCGCGAGAGACCCAGTACTTC
. . TRBJ1-6 TRBV4-2 CASSRETNNSPLHF TGTGCCAGCAGCCGGGAAACAAATAATTCACCCCTCCACTTT
few . TRBJ1-6 TRBV9 CASSVAGDPNSPLHF TGTGCCAGCAGCGTAGCTGGGGACCCTAATTCACCCCTCCACTTT
. TRBD2 TRBJ2-1 TRBV12-5 CASGLPTSGGGNEQFF TGTGCTAGTGGTTTGCCTACTAGCGGGGGCGGGAATGAGCAGTTCTTC
. . TRBJ2-2 TRBV5-1 CASSLWFGGAASTGELFF TGCGCCAGCAGCTTGTGGTTTGGAGGGGCGGCGTCCACCGGGGAGCTGTTTTTT
. . TRBJ1-1 TRBV6-5 CASRKVNYYTEAFF TGTGCCAGCAGAAAGGTTAATTATTACACTGAAGCTTTCTTT
. . TRBJ2-1 TRBV29-1 CSVNAPGGYNEQFF TGCAGCGTGAACGCCCCGGGTGGATACAATGAGCAGTTCTTC
. TRBD1 TRBJ1-2 TRBV19 CASSGQGTDYGYTF TGTGCCAGTAGTGGGCAGGGGACAGACTATGGCTACACCTTC
. . TRBJ2-1 TRBV18 CASSPYIDEQFF TGTGCCAGCTCACCCTACATCGATGAGCAGTTCTTC
. . TRBJ2-5 TRBV9 CASSAPAGGETQYF TGTGCCAGCAGCGCCCCTGCAGGAGGAGAGACCCAGTACTTC
. TRBD1 TRBJ1-4 TRBV27 CASSRTDRGEEKLFF TGTGCCAGCAGTCGAACCGACAGGGGAGAAGAAAAACTGTTTTTT
. TRBD1 TRBJ2-7 TRBV10-3 CAISGGQTGGFYEQYF TGTGCCATCAGTGGGGGTCAGACAGGGGGCTTCTACGAGCAGTACTTC
. TRBD1 TRBJ2-4 TRBV5-1 CASSSTGGWDIQYF TGCGCCAGCAGCTCTACAGGGGGCTGGGACATTCAGTACTTC
few TRBD2 TRBJ2-6 TRBV30 CAWEPGLGMAGANVLTF TGTGCCTGGGAACCGGGACTAGGGATGGCTGGGGCCAACGTCCTGACTTTC
. . TRBJ2-1 TRBV7-2 CASSERVRRGEQFF TGTGCCAGCAGCGAACGGGTTCGGCGGGGTGAGCAGTTCTTC
. TRBD1 TRBJ2-7 TRBV7-9 CASNRQGWEDEQYF TGTGCCAGCAACCGACAGGGATGGGAAGACGAGCAGTACTTC
. . TRBJ2-3 TRBV10-3 CAISGSGTADTQYF TGTGCCATCAGTGGATCAGGGACGGCAGATACGCAGTATTTT
. TRBD1 TRBJ2-2 TRBV18 CASSPPAGGGSTGELFF TGTGCCAGCTCACCACCGGCAGGGGGCGGTAGCACCGGGGAGCTGTTTTTT
. TRBD1 TRBJ1-1 TRBV4-1 CASSQGQGANTEAFF TGCGCCAGCAGCCAAGGACAGGGGGCGAACACTGAAGCTTTCTTT
once TRBD1 TRBJ2-1 TRBV5-1 CASSPGQGAYNEQFF TGCGCCAGCAGCCCTGGACAGGGCGCCTACAATGAGCAGTTCTTC
. . TRBJ1-2 TRBV10-3 CAISDWAGTQIQYGYTF TGTGCCATCAGTGACTGGGCGGGAACTCAAATCCAGTATGGCTACACCTTC
once TRBD1 TRBJ2-4 TRBV19 CASSTTGGLAKNIQYF TGTGCCAGTAGTACCACAGGGGGATTAGCCAAAAACATTCAGTACTTC
. . TRBJ1-6 TRBV4-1 CASSQDQGLGPLHF TGCGCCAGCAGCCAAGATCAGGGCTTAGGTCCCCTCCACTTT
. . TRBJ1-5 TRBV5-1 CASSLGGGEGVVQPQHF TGCGCCAGCAGCTTGGGGGGGGGTGAGGGGGTCGTACAGCCCCAGCATTTT
. . TRBJ1-3 TRBV10-3 CATSTAGNTIYF TGTGCCACTTCTACCGCGGGAAACACCATATATTTT
. TRBD2 TRBJ2-1 TRBV2 CASSGVAGGSYNEQFF TGTGCCAGCAGTGGGGTAGCGGGGGGCTCCTACAATGAGCAGTTCTTC
. . TRBJ1-4 TRBV3-1/TRBV3-2 CASSQVVSTTTNEKLFF TGTGCCAGCAGCCAAGTGGTCTCTACTACAACTAATGAAAAACTGTTTTTT
few . TRBJ1-3 TRBV7-9 CASTINRIWGGNTIYF TGTGCCAGCACCATAAACAGGATTTGGGGTGGAAACACCATATATTTT
. . TRBJ1-1 TRBV19 CASSVTGLNTEAFF TGTGCCAGTAGTGTTACAGGGTTGAACACTGAAGCTTTCTTT
. TRBD2 TRBJ2-3 TRBV12-3/TRBV12-4 CASSLVLAGGQYF TGTGCCAGCAGTTTAGTTTTGGCGGGGGGACAGTATTTT
. . TRBJ1-1 TRBV9 CASSARTANTEAFF TGTGCCAGCAGCGCCCGTACAGCGAACACTGAAGCTTTCTTT
few TRBD1 TRBJ2-1 TRBV2 CASRLQGLGGAAYNEQFF TGTGCCAGCAGACTACAGGGGCTAGGCGGAGCAGCCTACAATGAGCAGTTCTTC